This entry lists 2 T cell receptor beta chains sequenced from one sample in a study of human T cells and chemical hapten exposure. Each CDR3 protein gets one entry after TCRdb re-called the RACE reads with MiXCR. Of 95,000 or so distinct CDR3 sequences detected, over 9.5% appear once; the ten largest clones hold 2.5% to 4%. Time point specified: patch test 2, 6 weeks after DPC sensitization. Specified treatment: therapeutic diphenylcyclopropenone sensitization with weekly scalp DPC. The specimen was whole blood, collected in connection with sensitization to the hapten diphenylcyclopropenone (DPC). All receptors derive from a middle-aged woman with alopecia areata. Some clones in this sample may be carry-over from other donors' samples.

CDR3 amino acids: CASSSSGTPYEQYF. DNA for the CDR3: TGTGCCAGCAGTTCTAGCGGGACGCCCTACGAGCAGTACTTC. The rearrangement uses TRBV6-2 or TRBV6-3 and TRBJ2-7; 9 bases are a match to TRBD2. The CDR3 totals 14 residues. Germline CDR1 MNHEY, CDR2 SVGEGT. Unmatched junction bases numbered 3, after V lost 4 bases and J lost 2 bases.

This clonotype was seen ten or more times. J is TRBJ1-6 and V is TRBV10-3; 8 bases agree with TRBD1. The CDR3 is made up of 14 amino acids. With V trimmed by 3 bases and J by 10 bases, 5 bases remained unmatched. Looked up from germline, CDR1 is ENHRY and CDR2 is SYGVKD. CDR3 DNA sequence: TGTGCCATCAGTGAAGACAGGGGAAGATCACCCCTCCACTTT. It yields the protein CAISEDRGRSPLHF.